This T cell receptor (beta chain) is from a study of blood T cell repertoires in COVID-19. Across the study: The United States, Italy and Spain provided the acute and convalescent COVID-19 samples.

In the authors' workflow: How many nucleated cells were present was estimated from reference gene primer amplification. Sequencing used immunoSEQ multiplex PCR; TCRdb keeps in-frame clones, though not all of them. V and J calls and clone size are copied from that table; D and trimming were computed from the DNA. The data show tens of thousands of clones, about nine tenths seen once. In germline, CDR1 is SGHRS, CDR2 YFSETQ. This CDR3 region has 13 residues. V lost 4 bases and J lost 4, with 11 bases in between. The sequence came from a human donor with acute or convalescent COVID-19. The donor label of this sample is uncertain. Sample: peripheral blood. The rearrangement joins TRBV5-1 to TRBJ1-2; D ambiguous. CDR3 protein: CASSPRGPYGYTF. For the CDR3, the DNA is TGCGCCAGCAGCCCCCGAGGGCCCTATGGCTACACCTTC.